A selection of T cell receptor beta chains follows, all from one sample in a study of beta chain features in type 1 diabetes. Method: immunoSEQ multiplex PCR; TCRdb's copy keeps in-frame clones and lacks some. In the table there are 970,000 or so clones, about a sixth of which are singletons. Sequenced input: naive CD4+ T cells from blood. These receptor sequences come from a woman younger than 30 in good health. The CDR3 runs from the conserved cysteine through the conserved F or W. Fields, in order: CDR3 DNA, CDR3 protein, clone size, D gene, V gene, J gene. D genes are given only for firm matches. Size is stated for part of the rows, as once, few or many counts, or as a class when the clone is expanded.

cdr3_nt: TGCGCCAGCAGCCTCGCAGCGGGAGGCCACAATGAGCAGTTCTTC
cdr3_aa: CASSLAAGGHNEQFF
clone_size: few
d_call: TRBD2
v_call: TRBV4-3
j_call: TRBJ2-1

cdr3_nt: TGTGCCAGCAGCCTACACAGGGGTGGCTACACCTTC
cdr3_aa: CASSLHRGGYTF
clone_size: few
d_call: TRBD1
v_call: TRBV7-3
j_call: TRBJ1-2

cdr3_nt: TGTGCCAGCTCACAACAGGGGGTCCGGAACACTGAAGCTTTCTTT
cdr3_aa: CASSQQGVRNTEAFF
clone_size: few
d_call: TRBD1
v_call: TRBV18
j_call: TRBJ1-1

cdr3_nt: TGTGCCAGCAGTGAAGCGGCCGGGACAGGATCTTCGCATTTT
cdr3_aa: CASSEAAGTGSSHF
clone_size: NA
d_call: TRBD1
v_call: TRBV2
j_call: TRBJ1-5

cdr3_nt: TGTGCCAGCAGCTTAGTCCCGGTCGGCAATGAGCAGTTCTTC
cdr3_aa: CASSLVPVGNEQFF
clone_size: NA
d_call: NA
v_call: TRBV7-2
j_call: TRBJ2-1

cdr3_nt: TGCAGTGCTAGAGCGGGAGCCGAGCAGTACTTC
cdr3_aa: CSARAGAEQYF
clone_size: few
d_call: NA
v_call: TRBV20-1
j_call: TRBJ2-7

cdr3_nt: TGTGCCAGCAGCACCCGGACGGCACAGGACCGGGAGCTGTTTTTT
cdr3_aa: CASSTRTAQDRELFF
clone_size: few
d_call: NA
v_call: TRBV21-1
j_call: TRBJ2-2

cdr3_nt: TGTGCCAGCAGTTTGGATCCGGGTCCGCAAGAGACCCAGTACTTC
cdr3_aa: CASSLDPGPQETQYF
clone_size: few
d_call: NA
v_call: TRBV27
j_call: TRBJ2-5

cdr3_nt: TGTGCCAGCAGCTTTCCTGGGCAAAAATGGGATACGCAGTATTTT
cdr3_aa: CASSFPGQKWDTQYF
clone_size: NA
d_call: NA
v_call: TRBV5-4
j_call: TRBJ2-3

cdr3_nt: TGTGCCAGTAGTAATCCCAGACGCGGCCCAGCGGGAGACGAGCAGTACTTC
cdr3_aa: CASSNPRRGPAGDEQYF
clone_size: NA
d_call: TRBD2
v_call: TRBV19
j_call: TRBJ2-7

cdr3_nt: TGTGCCACCACCGGGCCGAACACTGAAGCTTTCTTT
cdr3_aa: CATTGPNTEAFF
clone_size: NA
d_call: NA
v_call: TRBV13
j_call: TRBJ1-1

cdr3_nt: TGTGCCAGTGCAATTCGGGGTGACACTGAAGCTTTCTTT
cdr3_aa: CASAIRGDTEAFF
clone_size: few
d_call: NA
v_call: TRBV7-9
j_call: TRBJ1-1

cdr3_nt: TGTGCCAGCAGCTTACGACAGACAACTGGGGCCAACGTCCTGACTTTC
cdr3_aa: CASSLRQTTGANVLTF
clone_size: NA
d_call: NA
v_call: TRBV7-8
j_call: TRBJ2-6

cdr3_nt: TGCAGTGCCACGGCGGAGGGAGCGTTCTTC
cdr3_aa: CSATAEGAFF
clone_size: few
d_call: NA
v_call: TRBV20-1
j_call: TRBJ2-1

cdr3_nt: TGTGCCAGCAGCTTAGGGGCAGCGGAAAAACTGTTTTTT
cdr3_aa: CASSLGAAEKLFF
clone_size: NA
d_call: NA
v_call: TRBV11-1
j_call: TRBJ1-4

cdr3_nt: TGTGCCAGCTTCAAAGGGGGGTCCTACAATGAGCAGTTCTTC
cdr3_aa: CASFKGGSYNEQFF
clone_size: once
d_call: NA
v_call: TRBV28
j_call: TRBJ2-1

cdr3_nt: TGTGCCAGCAGCGTGCCGGTACTAGCGGGAGGAGACTACGAGCAGTACTTC
cdr3_aa: CASSVPVLAGGDYEQYF
clone_size: few
d_call: TRBD2
v_call: TRBV2
j_call: TRBJ2-7

cdr3_nt: TGTGCCAGTAGTATGAGCCCCATACTAGCGGACCTACACAATGAGCAGTTCTTC
cdr3_aa: CASSMSPILADLHNEQFF
clone_size: NA
d_call: TRBD2
v_call: TRBV19
j_call: TRBJ2-1

cdr3_nt: TGTGCCAGCGGGGGGCAGAGCCTCGGGGGCTACACCTTC
cdr3_aa: CASGGQSLGGYTF
clone_size: few
d_call: NA
v_call: TRBV6-6
j_call: TRBJ1-2

cdr3_nt: TGTGCCAGCAGTGACTCGAATCGTGACGGGGAGCTGTTTTTT
cdr3_aa: CASSDSNRDGELFF
clone_size: NA
d_call: NA
v_call: TRBV6-4
j_call: TRBJ2-2

cdr3_nt: TGTGCCAGCAGCTTGCCGGGGGGGACTAGCGACGCCGGGGAGCTGTTTTTT
cdr3_aa: CASSLPGGTSDAGELFF
clone_size: NA
d_call: TRBD2
v_call: TRBV5-4
j_call: TRBJ2-2

cdr3_nt: TGTGCCTCCGACTCTAGGCGATTCCAAGAGACCCAGTACTTC
cdr3_aa: CASDSRRFQETQYF
clone_size: NA
d_call: NA
v_call: TRBV7-9
j_call: TRBJ2-5

cdr3_nt: TGTGCCAGCAGCTTAGGGTCGGCAAAGACAGAAGCCTCCTACAATGAGCAGTTCTTC
cdr3_aa: CASSLGSAKTEASYNEQFF
clone_size: NA
d_call: NA
v_call: TRBV7-9
j_call: TRBJ2-1

cdr3_nt: TGTGCCAGCAGTTACGGGACTAGGACCTACGAGCAGTACTTC
cdr3_aa: CASSYGTRTYEQYF
clone_size: NA
d_call: TRBD2
v_call: TRBV6-5
j_call: TRBJ2-7

cdr3_nt: TGTGCCAGTAGCCAAGCGGGAGGGCAAGAGACCCAGTACTTC
cdr3_aa: CASSQAGGQETQYF
clone_size: few
d_call: TRBD2
v_call: TRBV19
j_call: TRBJ2-5

cdr3_nt: TGTGCCAGCAGCTTAGGGTCTAGCCTTCCTGCAGATACGCAGTATTTT
cdr3_aa: CASSLGSSLPADTQYF
clone_size: NA
d_call: NA
v_call: TRBV7-9
j_call: TRBJ2-3